The next 5 T cell receptor beta chains were all read from a single sample in a study of cytomegalovirus exposure and HLA in healthy donors. The PCR used 60 Vbeta and 13 Jbeta primers. TCRdb's table, derived via immunoSEQ multiplex PCR, lists solely in-frame clones and lacks some. The sample yields about 180,000 clones, just over 70% seen once. The sequenced material came from PBMCs. These receptors originate from a human donor in good health.

The rearrangement links TRBV7-9 to TRBJ2-7; D is possibly TRBD2 (6 bases). Germline lookup yields CDR1 SEHNR and CDR2 FQNEAQ (reference sequence). V lost 7 bases and J 7 bases, leaving 20 bases between the germline ends. The CDR3 runs to 14 residues. The CDR3 protein is CASTPVAVLGEQYF. As DNA, the CDR3 is TGTGCCAGCACCCCGGTAGCGGTTCTAGGTGAGCAGTACTTC. The variable domain in full, completed from reference TRBV7-9 and TRBJ2-7, reads DTGVSQNPRHKITKRGQNVTFRCDPISEHNRLYWYRQTLGQGPEFLTYFQNEAQLEKSRLLSDRFSAERPKGSFSTLEIQRTEQGDSAMYLCASTPVAVLGEQYFGPGTRLTVT.

This chain joins TRBV4-3 and TRBJ1-3, with no clear D. Looked up from germline, CDR1 is LGHNA and CDR2 is YSLEER. Trimming took 0 bases from V and 0 from J, leaving 12 bases between them. The length of the CDR3 is 17 residues. CDR3 sequence reads: CASSQDVTRSSGNTIYF. CDR3 DNA: TGCGCCAGCAGCCAAGATGTTACCAGAAGCTCTGGAAACACCATATATTTT.

Concerning this clone: One junction end does not reproduce the germline sequence, and a read error may be involved. The V and J genes are TRBV2 and TRBJ2-5; 10 bases fit TRBD2. This CDR3 is built from 14 residues. In germline, CDR1 is SNHLY, CDR2 FYNNEI. The CDR3 region is CASREAGGEETQYF. As DNA, the CDR3 is TGTGCCAGCAGGGAAGCGGGGGGGGAAGAGACCCAGTACTTC.

The chain employs TRBV11-3 and TRBJ1-1; D unresolved. Trimming cost V 3 bases and J 2 bases, with 7 bases left between them. CDR3 length: 13 amino acids. CDR1 and CDR2 from the germline V gene are SGHNT and YENEEA. CDR3 bases: TGTGCCAGCAGCTTTTCCACTAACACTGAAGCTTTCTTT. The encoded protein is CASSFSTNTEAFF. Based on the CDR3 plus reference TRBV11-3 and TRBJ1-1, the full variable domain is EAGVVQSPRYKIIEKKQPVAFWCNPISGHNTLYWYLQNLGQGPELLIRYENEEAVDDSQLPKDRFSAERLKGVDSTLKIQPAELGDSAVYLCASSFSTNTEAFFGQGTRLTVV.

The rearrangement links TRBV25-1 to TRBJ2-5; TRBD1 matches 7 bases. V lost 1 base, J lost 5 bases, and 10 bases stayed unmatched. Per germline, CDR1 MGHDK and CDR2 SYGVNS. The CDR3 has 16 amino acids. The CDR3 DNA follows: TGTGCCAGCAGTGAATCTCGGGGCAGGGGGATGGAGACCCAGTACTTC. Its protein product is CASSESRGRGMETQYF.